The present entry profiles one T cell receptor beta chain with its context. Its specificity is not known. A read error may produce the germline difference seen at one junction end. The record originates from a study of T cells in tuberculosis. Overall study results and limits: GMM-specific TCRs were nearer to active tuberculosis alpha repertoires, suggesting expansion. Active tuberculosis patients had shorter CDR3-alpha; the beta difference was nonsignificant.

TCRdb's copy holds only in-frame clones and misses some; the assay was immunoSEQ multiplex PCR. Of fewer than 55,000 clones in the sample, about 95% are singletons; the top ten hold more than 1.2%. Time point indicated: new active TB diagnosis, blood taken before or within 7 days of starting treatment. Germline-derived CDR1 and CDR2 are SSHAT and FNYEAQ (reference sequence). There are 13 residues in the CDR3. The V and J genes are TRBV7-7 and TRBJ2-5; D may be TRBD2 (5 bases). The sequence derives from an adult with tuberculosis. Sequenced here: PBMCs, sampled at tuberculosis diagnosis. DNA of the CDR3: TGTGCTAGCAGCTTAGGACTTCAAGAGACCCAGTACTTC. It is translated as CASSLGLQETQYF.